A selection of T cell receptor beta chains follows, all from one sample in a study of monozygotic twins with inflammatory bowel disease. TCRdb re-called the 5' RACE reads and catalogs CDR3 proteins one per entry, DNA excluded. This table holds 300,000 to 400,000 distinct CDR3 sequences. The sequenced sample was blood. The receptor source for this set is a human donor with ulcerative colitis or Crohn's disease, or a healthy co-twin of an affected twin (not recorded which). The CDR3 runs from the conserved cysteine through the conserved F or W. The order of the fields is J gene, V gene, CDR3 protein.

TRBJ2-1 | TRBV5-1 | CASSVTSGSPNEQFF
TRBJ2-3 | TRBV29-1 | CSVERQRSRTDTQYF
TRBJ2-4 | TRBV20-1 | CSAHMTGWGIQYF
TRBJ1-5 | TRBV5-1 | CASSWVGGDQPQHF
TRBJ2-7 | TRBV5-1 | CASRQNFRGRGSYEQYF
TRBJ2-5 | TRBV7-8 | CASSLEGLAVRETQYF
TRBJ2-7 | TRBV6-1 | CASSEEAGGGFYEQYF
TRBJ2-1 | TRBV29-1 | CSVPLGSSYNEQFF
TRBJ2-1 | TRBV20-1 | CSARDSGRGLREQFF
TRBJ1-2 | TRBV7-2 | CASSLRASFYTF
TRBJ2-5 | TRBV7-3 | CASSTSGSRKETQYF
TRBJ2-1 | TRBV30 | CAWSQRAFSGSSNEQFF
TRBJ2-1 | TRBV9 | CASSGPGQSSYNEQFF
TRBJ2-5 | TRBV29-1 | CSVEGTGKQETQYF
TRBJ1-1 | TRBV5-1 | CASSPEGVGGNTEAFF
TRBJ1-6 | TRBV7-9 | CASSFTTDISSNSPLHF
TRBJ1-2 | TRBV5-1 | CASSWGQGNYGYTF
TRBJ2-6 | TRBV7-9 | CAALPTGANVLTF
TRBJ2-5 | TRBV3-1 | CASSLLTGGQTQYF
TRBJ2-2 | TRBV2 | CASSGGTGWTGELFF
TRBJ2-5 | TRBV20-1 | CSARFVQQETQYF
TRBJ2-5 | TRBV7-2 | CASSFNAGGETQYF
TRBJ2-1 | TRBV7-9 | CASSWYPRDNEQFF
TRBJ1-2 | TRBV7-8 | CASGLGAGSNYGYTF
TRBJ2-4 | TRBV12-3/TRBV12-4 | CASSPPYGTGGSAKNIQYF
TRBJ1-4 | TRBV6-1 | CASSEQRGFTNEKLFF
TRBJ1-1 | TRBV5-1 | CASSSRANTEAFF
TRBJ1-1 | TRBV5-5 | CASSLYGYTEAFF
TRBJ1-2 | TRBV28 | CAAETAIQGTPYGYTF
TRBJ2-7 | TRBV12-3/TRBV12-4 | CASSFLGTGHEQYF
TRBJ2-7 | TRBV28 | CASSLGAAQYEQYF
TRBJ2-7 | TRBV20-1 | CSALVTYEQYF
TRBJ1-5 | TRBV12-3/TRBV12-4 | CASSYRVSNQPQHF
TRBJ2-5 | TRBV5-6 | CASSLEDIQETQYF
TRBJ2-6 | TRBV27 | CASSPRDWGDGANVLTF
TRBJ2-2 | TRBV27 | CASSAATVNTGELFF
TRBJ2-1 | TRBV25-1 | CASRTTSWTANEQFF
TRBJ2-1 | TRBV4-1 | CASSQVLGAGGSYNEQFF
TRBJ1-1 | TRBV12-3/TRBV12-4 | CASSSSHTSNTEAFF
TRBJ2-2 | TRBV6-7 | CASSYRLGGGPMNTGELFF
TRBJ2-5 | TRBV7-9 | CASGAPIQETQYF
TRBJ1-6 | TRBV7-2 | CASSLGAAHSSPLHF
TRBJ1-6 | TRBV30 | CAWRPSLLNSPLHF
TRBJ1-4 | TRBV12-3/TRBV12-4 | CASSPRTGGDEKLFF
TRBJ1-1 | TRBV15 | CATSRDAWDENTEAFF
TRBJ2-4 | TRBV12-3/TRBV12-4 | CASSSQGIDNIQYF
TRBJ2-2 | TRBV4-2 | CASSQDSAGNTGELFF
TRBJ2-4 | TRBV6-1 | CASSGGTGLGDIQYF
TRBJ2-7 | TRBV27 | CASSFRRGVRYEQYF
TRBJ2-1 | TRBV10-3 | CAISESMGRASDNEQFF
TRBJ1-5 | TRBV12-3/TRBV12-4 | CASTGGVDSNQPQHF
TRBJ2-5 | TRBV3-1 | CASSQEGGSQETQYF
TRBJ2-7 | TRBV5-1 | CASSLVDYYEQYF
TRBJ2-2 | TRBV5-1 | CASSLLTGSGELFF
TRBJ1-2 | TRBV3-1 | CASSSYSPHYGYTF
TRBJ2-7 | TRBV7-2 | CASSLDGTRVYEQYF
TRBJ1-1 | TRBV5-1 | CASRYQGNTEAFF
TRBJ2-1 | TRBV18 | CASGITEYNEQFF
TRBJ2-5 | TRBV2 | CASRRDTETQYF